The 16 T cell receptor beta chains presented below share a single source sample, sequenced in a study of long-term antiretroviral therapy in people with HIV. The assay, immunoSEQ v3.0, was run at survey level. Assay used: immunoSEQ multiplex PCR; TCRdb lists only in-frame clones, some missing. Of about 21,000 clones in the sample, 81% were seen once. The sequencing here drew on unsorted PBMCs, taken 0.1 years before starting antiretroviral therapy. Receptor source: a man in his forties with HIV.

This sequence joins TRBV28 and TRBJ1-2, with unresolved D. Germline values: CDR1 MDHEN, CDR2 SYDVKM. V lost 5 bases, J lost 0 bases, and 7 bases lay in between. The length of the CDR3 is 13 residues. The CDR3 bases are TGTGCCAGCAGTACCCCAACTAACTATGGCTACACCTTC. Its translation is CASSTPTNYGYTF.

The CDR3 DNA follows: TGTGCCAGCAGCTGGACAGACTACGAGCAGTACTTC. As protein: CASSWTDYEQYF. The chain has TRBV6-6 and TRBJ2-7; D might be TRBD1 (6 bases). The germline gives CDR1 MNHNY, CDR2 SVGAGI (reference sequence). The CDR3 extends over 12 amino acids. Trimming removed 6 bases from V and 3 bases from J, with 9 bases in between.

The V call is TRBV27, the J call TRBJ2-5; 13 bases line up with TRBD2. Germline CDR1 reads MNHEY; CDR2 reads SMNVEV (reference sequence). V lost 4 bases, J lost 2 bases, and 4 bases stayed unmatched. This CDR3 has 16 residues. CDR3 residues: CASSSGLAGEQETQYF. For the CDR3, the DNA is TGTGCCAGCAGTTCCGGACTAGCGGGAGAGCAAGAGACCCAGTACTTC.

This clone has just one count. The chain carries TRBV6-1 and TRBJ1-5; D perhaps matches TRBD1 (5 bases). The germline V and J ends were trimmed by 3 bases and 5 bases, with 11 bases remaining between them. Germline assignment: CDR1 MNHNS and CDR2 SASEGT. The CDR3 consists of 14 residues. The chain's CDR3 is CASSEAGSDQPQHF. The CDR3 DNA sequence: TGTGCCAGCAGTGAGGCAGGGAGCGATCAGCCCCAGCATTTT.

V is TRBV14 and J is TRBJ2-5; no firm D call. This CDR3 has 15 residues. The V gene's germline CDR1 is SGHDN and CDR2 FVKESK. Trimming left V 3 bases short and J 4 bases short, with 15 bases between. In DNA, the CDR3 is TGTGCCAGCAGCCATTGGCGGCGACGTGGAGAGACCCAGTACTTC. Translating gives CASSHWRRRGETQYF. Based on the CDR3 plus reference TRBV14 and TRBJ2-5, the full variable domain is EAGVTQFPSHSVIEKGQTVTLRCDPISGHDNLYWYRRVMGKEIKFLLHFVKESKQDESGMPNNRFLAERTGGTYSTLKVQPAELEDSGVYFCASSHWRRRGETQYFGPGTRLLVL.

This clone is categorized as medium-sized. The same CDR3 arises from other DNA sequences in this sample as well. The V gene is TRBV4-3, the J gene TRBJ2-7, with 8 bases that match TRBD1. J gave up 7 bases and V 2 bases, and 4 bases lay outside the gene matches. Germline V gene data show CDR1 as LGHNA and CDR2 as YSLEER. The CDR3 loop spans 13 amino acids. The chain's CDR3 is CASSQRTGREQYF. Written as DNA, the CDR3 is TGCGCCAGCAGCCAAAGGACAGGGAGGGAGCAGTACTTC.

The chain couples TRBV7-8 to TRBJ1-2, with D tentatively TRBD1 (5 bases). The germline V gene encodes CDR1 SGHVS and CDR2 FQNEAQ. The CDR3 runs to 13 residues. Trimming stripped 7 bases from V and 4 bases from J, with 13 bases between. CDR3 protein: CASTHGGGYGYTF. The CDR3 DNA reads TGTGCCAGCACCCACGGGGGTGGCTATGGCTACACCTTC.

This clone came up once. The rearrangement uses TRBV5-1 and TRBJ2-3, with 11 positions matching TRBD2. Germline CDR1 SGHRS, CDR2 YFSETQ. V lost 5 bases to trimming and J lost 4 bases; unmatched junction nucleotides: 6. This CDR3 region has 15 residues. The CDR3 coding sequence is TGCGCCAGCAGTTCCGGGACTAGCGGTTCAGATACGCAGTATTTT. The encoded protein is CASSSGTSGSDTQYF. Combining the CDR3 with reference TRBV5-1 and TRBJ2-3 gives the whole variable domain KAGVTQTPRYLIKTRGQQVTLSCSPISGHRSVSWYQQTPGQGLQFLFEYFSETQRNKGNFPGRFSGRQFSNSRSEMNVSTLELGDSALYLCASSSGTSGSDTQYFGPGTRLTVL.

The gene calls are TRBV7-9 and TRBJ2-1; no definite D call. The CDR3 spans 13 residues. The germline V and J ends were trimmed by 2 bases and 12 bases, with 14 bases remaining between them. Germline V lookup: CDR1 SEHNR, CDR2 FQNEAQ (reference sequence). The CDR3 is CASSLTHSARQFF. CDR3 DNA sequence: TGTGCCAGCAGCTTAACACATTCGGCACGGCAGTTCTTC.

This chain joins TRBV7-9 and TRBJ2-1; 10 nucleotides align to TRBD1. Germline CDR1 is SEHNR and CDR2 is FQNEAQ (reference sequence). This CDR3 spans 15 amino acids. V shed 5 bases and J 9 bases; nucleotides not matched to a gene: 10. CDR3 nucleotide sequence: TGTGCCAGCAGCCCCTCACGACAGGGGGCGGGTGAGCAGTTCTTC. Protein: CASSPSRQGAGEQFF.

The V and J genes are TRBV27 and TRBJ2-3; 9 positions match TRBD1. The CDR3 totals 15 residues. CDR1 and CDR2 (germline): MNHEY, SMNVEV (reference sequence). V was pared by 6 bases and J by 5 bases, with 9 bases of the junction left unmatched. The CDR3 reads CASSSPGQGVDTQYF. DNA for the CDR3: TGTGCCAGCAGCTCGCCGGGACAGGGTGTAGATACGCAGTATTTT.

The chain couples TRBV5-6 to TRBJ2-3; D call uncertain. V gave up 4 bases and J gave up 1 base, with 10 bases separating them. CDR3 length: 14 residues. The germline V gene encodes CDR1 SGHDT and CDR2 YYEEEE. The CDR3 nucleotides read TGTGCCAGCAGCCAACCCGACGGCACAGATACGCAGTATTTT. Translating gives CASSQPDGTDTQYF.

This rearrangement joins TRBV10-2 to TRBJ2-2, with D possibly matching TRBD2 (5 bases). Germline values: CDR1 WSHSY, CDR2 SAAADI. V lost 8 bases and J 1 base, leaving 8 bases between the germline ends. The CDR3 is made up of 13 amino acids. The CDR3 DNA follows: TGCGCCAGCGAGCGGTTGAACACCGGGGAGCTGTTTTTT. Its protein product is CASERLNTGELFF.

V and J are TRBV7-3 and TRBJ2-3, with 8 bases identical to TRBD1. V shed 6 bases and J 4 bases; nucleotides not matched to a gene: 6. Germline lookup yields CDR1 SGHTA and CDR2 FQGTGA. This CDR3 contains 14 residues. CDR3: CASSSGTGADTQYF. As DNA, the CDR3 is TGTGCCAGCAGTTCCGGGACAGGAGCAGATACGCAGTATTTT.

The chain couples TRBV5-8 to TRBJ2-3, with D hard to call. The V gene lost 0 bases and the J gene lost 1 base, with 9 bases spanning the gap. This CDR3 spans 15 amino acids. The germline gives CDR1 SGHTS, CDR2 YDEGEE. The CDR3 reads CASSLGTLGTDTQYF. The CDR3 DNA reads TGTGCCAGCAGCTTGGGAACACTTGGCACAGATACGCAGTATTTT. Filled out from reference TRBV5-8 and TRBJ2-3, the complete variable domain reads EAGVTQSPTHLIKTRGQQATLRCSPISGHTSVYWYQQALGLGLQFLLWYDEGEERNRGNFPPRFSGRQFPNYSSELNVNALELEDSALYLCASSLGTLGTDTQYFGPGTRLTVL.

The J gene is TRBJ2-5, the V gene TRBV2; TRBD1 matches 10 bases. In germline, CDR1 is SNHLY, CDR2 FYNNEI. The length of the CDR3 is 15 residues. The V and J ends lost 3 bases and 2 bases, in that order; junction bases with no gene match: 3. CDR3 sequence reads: CASSEGTGEQETQYF. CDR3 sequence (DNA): TGTGCCAGCAGTGAGGGGACAGGGGAGCAAGAGACCCAGTACTTC.